What follows are 11 T cell receptor beta chains derived from one specimen sequenced in a study of Graves' ophthalmopathy and Graves' hyperthyroidism. RNA transcripts provided the template for amplifying TCR beta CDR3 regions. Investigators did first-round RT-PCR with HTBI primers, then second-round multiplex PCR. TCRdb independently ran MiXCR on the multiplex PCR reads; one entry per CDR3 protein. The sample includes under 350,000 distinct CDR3 sequences, roughly 15% of them seen just once. Sequencing was done on a sample of peripheral blood. The receptors derive from an adult man with Graves' ophthalmopathy.

This clonotype occurred many times. V gene TRBV6-2 or TRBV6-3 combines with J gene TRBJ2-5, with D possibly TRBD2 on 6 matching bases. The CDR3 is 15 residues long. Trimming cost V 0 bases and J 5 bases, with 13 bases left between them. Germline V CDR1 and CDR2: MNHEY, SVGEGT. CDR3 nucleotides: TGTGCCAGCAGTTACTCGTCTGCTAGCGTGGAGACCCAGTACTTC. Residues: CASSYSSASVETQYF.

This clonotype was seen ten or more times. The chain recombines TRBV6-5 with TRBJ1-3; D gene ambiguous. This CDR3 region has 13 residues. Germline V gene data show CDR1 as MNHEY and CDR2 as SVGAGI. Trimming took 5 bases from V and 4 from J, leaving 9 bases between them. The CDR3 sequence is CASSNNRGNTIYF. DNA of the CDR3: TGTGCCAGCAGTAATAATAGGGGAAACACCATATATTTT.

Many counts were recorded for this clonotype. The chain joins TRBV7-2 to TRBJ2-7; unclear D gene. Germline CDR1 SGHTA, CDR2 FQGNSA. The germline V and J ends were trimmed by 1 base and 0 bases, with 10 bases remaining between them. The CDR3 is made up of 15 amino acids. This CDR3 is CASSLGIGFSYEQYF. CDR3 coding DNA: TGTGCCAGCAGCTTAGGTATAGGATTCTCCTACGAGCAGTACTTC.

The chain uses TRBV18 and TRBJ1-2; 8 bases fit TRBD1. CDR1 and CDR2 from the germline V gene are KGHSH and LQKENI. The CDR3 covers 14 residues. V gave up 3 bases and J gave up 5 bases; unmatched junction bases: 5. CDR3 loop: CASSPDREGYGYTF. In DNA form, the CDR3 reads TGTGCCAGCTCACCGGACAGGGAAGGTTATGGCTACACCTTC.

In its sample, this clonotype was seen many times. The CDR3 loop is CASSWGTGTYEQYF. The DNA of the CDR3 is TGTGCCAGCAGCTGGGGGACAGGGACCTACGAGCAGTACTTC. This chain connects TRBV11-2 to TRBJ2-7; 9 bases line up with TRBD1. This CDR3 has 14 amino acids. Trimming removed 4 bases from V and 2 bases from J; junction bases left unmatched: 3. Germline values: CDR1 SGHAT, CDR2 FQNNGV.

This clonotype was observed at least ten times. The rearrangement links TRBV4-1 to TRBJ1-2; the D is unclear. Deletions cut 2 bases from V and 5 bases from J, with 12 bases between. The CDR3 extends over 14 amino acids. Germline assignment: CDR1 MGHRA and CDR2 YSYEKL. The DNA for the CDR3 is TGCGCCAGCAGCCAACCCGCAGTTAATTATGGCTACACCTTC. The encoded protein is CASSQPAVNYGYTF.

The CDR3: CRVGGISLETQYF. The CDR3, as DNA: TGCAGAGTGGGGGGTATATCGTTGGAGACCCAGTACTTC. V gene TRBV20-1 combines with J gene TRBJ2-5, with a possible D match to TRBD2 (6 bases). The V gene's germline CDR1 is DFQATT and CDR2 SNEGSKA (reference sequence). The CDR3 spans 13 residues.

This clonotype was recorded many times. The chain has TRBV5-1 and TRBJ2-4; D possibly corresponds to TRBD2 (7 bases). This CDR3 spans 14 amino acids. V was pared by 6 bases and J by 7 bases, with 17 bases between. The V gene's germline CDR1 is SGHRS and CDR2 YFSETQ. CDR3 residues: CASTEGEGMNIQYF. CDR3 bases: TGCGCCAGCACGGAGGGGGAGGGGATGAACATTCAGTACTTC.

In this sample, this clonotype turned up a few times. This rearrangement joins TRBV7-9 to TRBJ2-4, with 7 bases identical to TRBD2. The CDR3 has 15 amino acids. Germline-derived CDR1 and CDR2 are SEHNR and FQNEAQ (reference sequence). The J segment lost 5 bases and the V segment lost 1 base, leaving 5 bases of the junction unmatched. In nucleotides, the CDR3 is TGTGCCAGCAGCTTAGATCTGGGGGGGGAAAACATTCAGTACTTC. It is translated as CASSLDLGGENIQYF.

This rearrangement joins TRBV29-1 to TRBJ1-1; D is perhaps TRBD1 (5 bases). The CDR3 extends over 14 amino acids. Trimming shortened V by 0 bases and J by 6 bases, and 14 bases separated the two germline ends. The germline V gene has CDR1 SQVTM and CDR2 ANQGSEA. DNA of the CDR3: TGCAGCGTTGAAGAAGGTCGGGGGGTCGCTGAAGCTTTCTTT. Its translation: CSVEEGRGVAEAFF.

This clonotype was seen many times. The chain links TRBV20-1 to TRBJ2-7; tentatively, D is TRBD1 (6 bases). CDR1 is DFQATT, CDR2 SNEGSKA, per germline (reference sequence). The V end was cut by 4 bases, the J end by 3 bases, with 16 bases between. This CDR3 contains 14 residues. The CDR3 loop is CSATRVDSYYEQYF. CDR3 nucleotide sequence: TGCAGTGCTACGAGGGTGGACAGCTACTACGAGCAGTACTTC.